At least ten counts were recorded for the clone carrying this T cell receptor beta chain. As yet, its antigen is unknown. What was amplified from RNA transcripts were TCR beta CDR3 regions. The HTBI primer set drove a first-round RT-PCR of the TCR CDR3. TCRdb re-called the multiplex PCR reads through MiXCR, storing one row per CDR3 protein. The sample has roughly 500,000 distinct CDR3 sequences; 46% are singletons. The germline V gene has CDR1 DFQATT and CDR2 SNEGSKA (reference sequence). V lost 6 bases and J lost 7, with 22 bases in between. The CDR3 is made up of 14 amino acids. The sample comes from a study of T cells in Graves' hyperthyroidism and ophthalmopathy. General study results and limits: Using 13 V-J features, a model discriminated ophthalmopathy from stable hyperthyroidism. In validation, the model predicted ophthalmopathy. These predictions came a median about 6.2 months before onset.

The genes are TRBV20-1 and TRBJ2-7; no clear D gene. Sequencing used peripheral blood or thyroid tissue (not recorded which). The sequence came from an adult woman with Graves' disease, either hyperthyroidism or ophthalmopathy (not recorded which). CDR3: CSARVPAPVGEQYF. CDR3 bases: TGCAGTGCACGTGTCCCCGCCCCTGTGGGAGAGCAGTACTTC.